A single sample is the source of the 21 T cell receptor beta chains below, sequenced in a study of T cells after yellow fever vaccination. TCRdb independently ran MiXCR on the 5' RACE reads; one entry per CDR3 protein. The sample holds 450,000 to 550,000 distinct CDR3 sequences, around 21% seen once. Source: PBMCs, taken 15 days after the yellow fever booster vaccination. Receptors originate from a man aged 25 to 45 who received the YFV17D yellow fever vaccine.

This clonotype was seen a few times. This sequence joins TRBV12-3 or TRBV12-4 and TRBJ1-2, with TRBD1 identical over 8 bases. The CDR3 totals 17 residues. The ends lost 2 bases at V and 3 bases at J; junction bases unmatched: 11. The CDR3 sequence is CASSLRNGAGGHYGYTF. The CDR3 coding sequence is TGTGCCAGCAGTTTAAGGAACGGGGCAGGGGGCCACTATGGCTACACCTTC.

V gene TRBV13 combines with J gene TRBJ2-3; no reliable D call. The CDR3 runs 16 residues. The V gene lost 0 bases and the J gene lost 0 bases, with 10 bases spanning the gap. Looked up from germline, CDR1 is PRHDT and CDR2 is FYEKMQ (reference sequence). CDR3 nucleotides: TGTGCCAGCAGCTTAGGCGGTGTTCCTAGCACAGATACGCAGTATTTT. This translates into CASSLGGVPSTDTQYF.

Only a few counts were recorded for this clonotype. The V gene is TRBV5-5, the J gene TRBJ2-2; D not certain. The length of the CDR3 is 15 residues. In germline, CDR1 is SGHKS, CDR2 YYEKEE (reference sequence). The germline V and J ends were trimmed by 5 bases and 3 bases, with 14 bases remaining between them. DNA of the CDR3: TGTGCCAGCAGAATAGGAGTTGGGGACACCGGGGAGCTGTTTTTT. This codes for CASRIGVGDTGELFF.

This clonotype was counted a few times. V usage is TRBV20-1 and J usage is TRBJ2-5; unclear D gene. Germline V gives CDR1 DFQATT, CDR2 SNEGSKA (reference sequence). The V gene lost 2 bases and the J gene lost 4 bases, with 8 bases spanning the gap. This CDR3 is 12 amino acids long. This chain's CDR3 is CSARMDLETQYF. The DNA for the CDR3 is TGCAGTGCTAGAATGGATTTAGAGACCCAGTACTTC.

This chain joins TRBV2 and TRBJ2-1; D is unresolved. This CDR3 contains 12 residues. The germline V gene encodes CDR1 SNHLY and CDR2 FYNNEI. The V end was cut by 7 bases, the J end by 7 bases, with 11 bases between. This CDR3 is CASNADRNEQFF. For the CDR3, the DNA is TGTGCCAGCAACGCAGACCGTAATGAGCAGTTCTTC.

This clonotype was seen a few times. The chain has TRBV7-8 and TRBJ2-3; 11 bases are a match to TRBD2. There are 18 residues in the CDR3. CDR1 is SGHVS, CDR2 FQNEAQ, per germline. Losses at the gene ends were 1 base for V and 4 bases for J; bases not matched to a gene: 10. This chain's CDR3 is CASSLVPSGRSGADTQYF. The CDR3, as DNA: TGTGCCAGCAGCTTAGTGCCTAGCGGGAGGTCCGGGGCAGATACGCAGTATTTT.

This clonotype occurred a few times. CDR3 DNA: TGTGCCAGCTCTCATCTCGACAGGGATCGGAAGACCCAGTACTTC. Encoded protein: CASSHLDRDRKTQYF. The genes are TRBV6-1 and TRBJ2-5; TRBD1 agrees at 7 bases. Germline-derived CDR1 and CDR2 are MNHNS and SASEGT. V lost 8 bases and J lost 6; bases outside the gene matches: 15. The CDR3 consists of 15 residues.

This clonotype has only a few counts. This chain uses TRBV20-1 with TRBJ1-5; no clear D. This CDR3 region has 14 residues. V lost 5 bases and J lost 9, with 20 bases in between. Germline V gene data show CDR1 as DFQATT and CDR2 as SNEGSKA (reference sequence). DNA of the CDR3: TGCAGTGCTCCCTCTCCGAGTGATTTTATGCCCCAGCATTTT. Translating gives CSAPSPSDFMPQHF.

This clonotype was observed a few times. The chain employs TRBV28 and TRBJ1-1, with a weak D call TRBD1 (6 bases). Trimming shortened V by 4 bases and J by 0 bases, and 18 bases separated the two germline ends. This CDR3 is built from 17 residues. Looked up from germline, CDR1 is MDHEN and CDR2 is SYDVKM. The CDR3 DNA reads TGTGCCAGCAGTTCACCGGGACACGACCCGTTGAACACTGAAGCTTTCTTT. Its translation is CASSSPGHDPLNTEAFF.

This clonotype was seen more than once but under ten times. The gene calls are TRBV5-3 and TRBJ2-1, with 8 bases lining up with TRBD1. TRBV5-3 is treated as an ORF (open reading frame) with a function not yet certain. This CDR3 comprises 17 residues. V trimming: 8 bases; J trimming: 2 bases; junction bases outside the gene matches: 15. The CDR3 DNA follows: TGTGCCAGTCTAGTATCCGGGGCGACAGGGGCCTACAATGAGCAGTTCTTC. Amino acid sequence: CASLVSGATGAYNEQFF.

This clonotype was detected many times. The rearrangement links TRBV12-3 or TRBV12-4 to TRBJ2-2, with D perhaps TRBD2 (6 bases). This CDR3 contains 14 residues. Trimming pared 6 bases from V and 5 bases from J, leaving 13 bases between. DNA for the CDR3: TGTGCCAGCAGCCAACTACGGGGGACCGGGGAGCTGTTTTTT. Protein sequence: CASSQLRGTGELFF.

The sample holds many counts of this clonotype. The chain links TRBV7-2 to TRBJ2-5, with 9 nucleotides matching TRBD2. The V segment lost 5 bases and the J segment 4 bases; nucleotides outside the gene matches: 2. This CDR3 has 13 amino acids. In germline, CDR1 is SGHTA, CDR2 FQGNSA. The DNA of the CDR3 is TGTGCCAGCAGCCAGGGACTAGCAGAGACCCAGTACTTC. Translation gives CASSQGLAETQYF.

CDR3 in amino acids: CASSKVPGPGQGPGCAHEQYF. The DNA of the CDR3 is TGTGCCAGCAGCAAAGTGCCAGGGCCAGGTCAAGGGCCAGGGTGTGCTCACGAGCAGTACTTC. V usage is TRBV21-1 and J usage is TRBJ2-7; TRBD1, the table's D call, was not compared with the DNA. TRBV21-1 is a pseudogene. The CDR3 runs to 21 residues.

The sample holds a few counts of this clonotype. This chain joins TRBV20-1 and TRBJ1-1; D is uncertain. The V end lost 6 bases, the J end lost 0 bases, and 5 bases lay between the germline ends. CDR1 is DFQATT and CDR2 is SNEGSKA in the germline V gene (reference sequence). This CDR3 has 11 amino acids. CDR3 DNA sequence: TGCAGTGCGTGGCTGAACACTGAAGCTTTCTTT. It encodes CSAWLNTEAFF.

The rearrangement uses TRBV11-1 and TRBJ2-1, with unresolved D. V dropped 5 bases and J dropped 0 bases, with 11 bases sitting between them. The CDR3 consists of 15 residues. Germline loops: CDR1 SGHAT, CDR2 FQDESV (reference sequence). This chain's CDR3 is CASSLNSPSYNEQFF. As DNA, the CDR3 is TGTGCCAGCAGCCTCAACTCCCCCTCCTACAATGAGCAGTTCTTC.

This clonotype was picked up a small number of times. The V and J genes are TRBV12-3 or TRBV12-4 and TRBJ2-1; 7 nucleotides line up with TRBD2. The CDR3 has 14 amino acids. V shed 5 bases, J shed 7 bases, and the junction held 8 bases outside the gene matches. CDR3 region: CASSRLAWENEQFF. DNA of the CDR3: TGTGCCAGCAGTCGACTAGCCTGGGAGAATGAGCAGTTCTTC.

The gene calls are TRBV5-1 and TRBJ2-1, with no clear D. The CDR3 has 14 residues. CDR1 SGHRS and CDR2 YFSETQ come from the germline V gene. Deletions cut 5 bases from V and 4 bases from J, with 13 bases between. CDR3: CASSSNSAYNEQFF. The CDR3 region has the DNA TGCGCCAGCAGTAGTAACTCCGCATACAATGAGCAGTTCTTC.

A few counts support this clonotype. The chain links TRBV3-1 to TRBJ2-4; the D gene is possibly TRBD2 (5 bases). CDR3 length: 15 residues. V was pared by 1 base and J by 5 bases, with 12 bases between. Germline V gene sequence: CDR1 LGHDT, CDR2 YNNKEL (reference sequence). Written as DNA, the CDR3 is TGTGCCAGCAGCCAAGGGGCCCTGGGAGAAAACATTCAGTACTTC. Residues: CASSQGALGENIQYF.

The V gene is TRBV18, the J gene TRBJ2-7; 8 positions match TRBD2. CDR1 is KGHSH, CDR2 LQKENI, per germline. The CDR3 contains 15 residues. V gave up 1 base and J gave up 2 bases; unmatched junction bases: 4. The CDR3 sequence: CASSPRAGGAYEQYF. CDR3 in DNA: TGTGCCAGCTCACCACGCGCGGGAGGAGCCTACGAGCAGTACTTC.

The rearrangement links TRBV7-8 to TRBJ2-6; maybe TRBD2 (6 bases). The length of the CDR3 is 14 residues. V gave up 8 bases and J gave up 4 bases, with 12 bases separating them. The germline V gene encodes CDR1 SGHVS and CDR2 FQNEAQ. CDR3 amino acids: CASHREIGANVLTF. The CDR3 coding sequence is TGTGCCAGCCACCGGGAGATAGGGGCCAACGTCCTGACTTTC.

This clonotype was counted only a few times. The CDR3 loop is CASSPFPSDRADEKLFF. DNA of the CDR3: TGTGCCAGCAGTCCGTTCCCGTCCGACAGGGCTGACGAAAAACTGTTTTTT. The V and J genes are TRBV6-1 and TRBJ1-4; the match to TRBD1 covers 7 bases. This CDR3 region has 17 residues. Germline values: CDR1 MNHNS, CDR2 SASEGT. V was pared by 5 bases and J by 8 bases, with 17 bases of the junction left unmatched.